The 6 T cell receptor beta chains given below trace back to one sample, sequenced in a study of blood T cell repertoires in COVID-19 (TCRdb year 2020). The library was built by means of the immunoSEQ multiplex PCR assay. TCRdb took this table from immuneACCESS and kept in-frame rearrangements with V and J called. Such tables lack part of the clones; where checked against another copy, unresolved V genes explain under half of the gap, and the rest is unexplained. The sample includes about 410,000 clones, with 80% to 95% observed a single time. The ten largest make up around 0.6% of the sample. Material for sequencing was PBMCs or T cells enriched from blood (not recorded which). The receptors were gathered from a young man who had recovered from COVID-19.

The chain recombines TRBV15 with TRBJ1-2; D is ambiguous. The germline V and J ends were trimmed by 4 bases and 4 bases, with 22 bases remaining between them. CDR3 size: 17 residues. Germline assignment: CDR1 LNHNV and CDR2 YYDKDF (reference sequence). CDR3 protein: CATSKRDGGFRGYGYTF. The CDR3 bases are TGTGCCACCAGCAAACGAGACGGAGGGTTCCGGGGCTATGGCTACACCTTC.

The V gene is TRBV12-5, the J gene TRBJ2-1, with D possibly matching TRBD1 (6 bases). Germline CDR1 is LGHNT and CDR2 is FRNRAP. V was cut by 3 bases and J by 4 bases, with 7 bases left in between. This CDR3 has 13 residues. The CDR3 sequence is CASGLQGYNEQFF. CDR3 DNA sequence: TGTGCTAGTGGTTTACAGGGATACAATGAGCAGTTCTTC.

The rearrangement uses TRBV2 and TRBJ1-5, with 7 bases identical to TRBD1. There are 14 residues in the CDR3. After removal of 5 bases from V and 7 bases from J, the junction contained 8 bases not matched to a gene. Per the germline V gene, CDR1 is SNHLY and CDR2 is FYNNEI. CDR3 sequence: CASSREGAGQPQHF. CDR3 DNA sequence: TGTGCCAGCAGTCGAGAGGGGGCGGGCCAGCCCCAGCATTTT.

The chain is built from TRBV28 and TRBJ2-1; perhaps TRBD2 as D (5 bases). The CDR3 spans 14 residues. V was clipped by 8 bases and J by 1 base, with 12 bases between them. In germline, CDR1 is MDHEN, CDR2 SYDVKM. The CDR3 DNA follows: TGTGCCAGCGGTGAGGCGGGTTCCTACAATGAGCAGTTCTTC. Translation: CASGEAGSYNEQFF.

This clone has a single count. The chain is built from TRBV4-1 and TRBJ2-7, with 10 bases matching TRBD1. The CDR3 is 14 amino acids. Germline V gene data show CDR1 as MGHRA and CDR2 as YSYEKL. Trimming removed 5 bases from V and 4 bases from J; junction bases left unmatched: 5. The CDR3 coding sequence is TGCGCCAGCAGCTACGGGACAGGGGCTTACGAGCAGTACTTC. Translated, it gives CASSYGTGAYEQYF.

In DNA, the CDR3 is TGTGCCAGTCGAGACACGGATACGCAGTATTTT. Its protein is CASRDTDTQYF. The V call is TRBV6-5, the J call TRBJ2-3; D not certain. Germline V gene lookup returns CDR1 MNHEY and CDR2 SVGAGI. The CDR3 has 11 residues. V dropped 9 bases and J dropped 6 bases, with 10 bases sitting between them.